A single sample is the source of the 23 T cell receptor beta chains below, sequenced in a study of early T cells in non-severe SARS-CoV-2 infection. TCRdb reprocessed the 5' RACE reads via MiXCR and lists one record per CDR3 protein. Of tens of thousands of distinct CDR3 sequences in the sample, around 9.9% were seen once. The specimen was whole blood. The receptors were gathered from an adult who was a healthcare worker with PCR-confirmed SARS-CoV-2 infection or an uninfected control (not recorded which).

The CDR3: CASRDDLNQPQHF. The CDR3 nucleotides are TGTGCCAGCAGGGACGACCTAAATCAGCCCCAGCATTTT. The chain recombines TRBV6-2 or TRBV6-3 with TRBJ1-5; no definite D call. The CDR3 has 13 amino acids. Trimming stripped 6 bases from V and 4 bases from J, with 10 bases between. Germline V gene sequence: CDR1 MNHEY, CDR2 SVGEGT.

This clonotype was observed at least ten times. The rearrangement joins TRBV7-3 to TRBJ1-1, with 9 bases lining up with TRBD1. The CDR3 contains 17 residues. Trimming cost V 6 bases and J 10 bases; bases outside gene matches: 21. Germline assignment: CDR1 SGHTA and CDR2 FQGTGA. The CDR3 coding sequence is TGTGCCAGCAGACTAAAGAATTATTCCAACAGGGGGCGAAGAGCTTTCTTT. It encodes CASRLKNYSNRGRRAFF.

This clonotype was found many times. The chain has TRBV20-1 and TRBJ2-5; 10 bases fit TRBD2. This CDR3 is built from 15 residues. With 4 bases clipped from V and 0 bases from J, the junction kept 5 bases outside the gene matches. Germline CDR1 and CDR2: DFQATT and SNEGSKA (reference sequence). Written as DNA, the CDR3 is TGCAGTGCTATGCTAGCGGGGGTGTACCAAGAGACCCAGTACTTC. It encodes CSAMLAGVYQETQYF.

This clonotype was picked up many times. The CDR3 reads CASSERGAQPQHF. The CDR3 DNA reads as TGTGCCAGCAGTGAACGAGGTGCTCAGCCCCAGCATTTT. The J gene is TRBJ1-5, the V gene TRBV2; D is uncertain. V dropped 2 bases and J dropped 6 bases, with 8 bases sitting between them. Looked up from germline, CDR1 is SNHLY and CDR2 is FYNNEI. The CDR3 is 13 residues long.

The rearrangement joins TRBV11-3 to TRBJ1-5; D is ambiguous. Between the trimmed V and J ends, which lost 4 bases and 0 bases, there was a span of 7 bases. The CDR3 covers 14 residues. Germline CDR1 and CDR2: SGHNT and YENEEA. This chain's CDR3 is CASSSVSSNQPQHF. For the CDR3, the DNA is TGTGCCAGCAGCTCAGTGAGTAGCAATCAGCCCCAGCATTTT. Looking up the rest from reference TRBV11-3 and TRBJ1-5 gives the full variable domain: EAGVVQSPRYKIIEKKQPVAFWCNPISGHNTLYWYLQNLGQGPELLIRYENEEAVDDSQLPKDRFSAERLKGVDSTLKIQPAELGDSAVYLCASSSVSSNQPQHFGDGTRLSIL.

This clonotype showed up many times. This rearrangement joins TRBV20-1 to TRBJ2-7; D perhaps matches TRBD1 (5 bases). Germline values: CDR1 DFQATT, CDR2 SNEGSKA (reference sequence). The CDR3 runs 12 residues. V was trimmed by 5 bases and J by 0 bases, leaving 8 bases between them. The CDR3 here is CSARRDSYEQYF. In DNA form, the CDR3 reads TGCAGTGCTCGCAGGGACTCCTACGAGCAGTACTTC.

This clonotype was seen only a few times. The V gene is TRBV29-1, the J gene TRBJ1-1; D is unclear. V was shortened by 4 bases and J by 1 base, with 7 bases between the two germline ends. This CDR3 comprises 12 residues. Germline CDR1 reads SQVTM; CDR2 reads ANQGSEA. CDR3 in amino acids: CSVAATNTEAFF. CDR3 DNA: TGCAGCGTTGCGGCGACGAACACTGAAGCTTTCTTT.

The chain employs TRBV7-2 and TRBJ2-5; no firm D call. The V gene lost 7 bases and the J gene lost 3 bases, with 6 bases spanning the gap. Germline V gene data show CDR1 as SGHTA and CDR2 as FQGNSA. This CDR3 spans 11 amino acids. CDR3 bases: TGTGCCAGCACCGGTGAAGAGACCCAGTACTTC. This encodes CASTGEETQYF.

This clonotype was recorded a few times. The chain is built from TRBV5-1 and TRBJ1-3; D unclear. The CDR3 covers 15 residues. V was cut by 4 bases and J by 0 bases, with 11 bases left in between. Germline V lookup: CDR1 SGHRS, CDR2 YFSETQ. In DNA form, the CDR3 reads TGCGCCAGCAGCCTAGACACCAGCTCTGGAAACACCATATATTTT. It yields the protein CASSLDTSSGNTIYF. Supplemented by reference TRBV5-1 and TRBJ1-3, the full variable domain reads KAGVTQTPRYLIKTRGQQVTLSCSPISGHRSVSWYQQTPGQGLQFLFEYFSETQRNKGNFPGRFSGRQFSNSRSEMNVSTLELGDSALYLCASSLDTSSGNTIYFGEGSWLTVV.

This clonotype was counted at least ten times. This chain's CDR3 is CSARDPGPMRYEQYF. The DNA of the CDR3 is TGCAGTGCTAGAGATCCGGGCCCCATGAGGTACGAGCAGTACTTC. V is TRBV20-1 and J is TRBJ2-7; D gene uncertain. Trimming cost V 0 bases and J 4 bases, with 16 bases left between them. This CDR3 region has 15 residues. Germline V CDR1 and CDR2: DFQATT, SNEGSKA (reference sequence).

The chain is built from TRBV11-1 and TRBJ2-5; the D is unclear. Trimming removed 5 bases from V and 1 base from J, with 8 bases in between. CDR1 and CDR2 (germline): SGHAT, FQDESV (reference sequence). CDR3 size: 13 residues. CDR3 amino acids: CASSGRFQETQYF. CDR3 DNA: TGTGCCAGCAGCGGGCGTTTCCAAGAGACCCAGTACTTC.

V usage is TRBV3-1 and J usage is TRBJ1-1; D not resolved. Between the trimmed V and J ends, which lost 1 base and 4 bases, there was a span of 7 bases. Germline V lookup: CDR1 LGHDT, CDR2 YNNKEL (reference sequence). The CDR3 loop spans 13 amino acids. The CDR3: CASSQVAATEAFF. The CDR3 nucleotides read TGTGCCAGCAGCCAAGTGGCGGCCACTGAAGCTTTCTTT.

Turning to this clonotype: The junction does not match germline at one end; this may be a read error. This chain's CDR3 is CASSASGTGTRTDTQNF. CDR3 sequence (DNA): TGTGCCAGCAGTGCCTCCGGGACAGGTACTCGCACAGATACGCAGAATTTT. V usage is TRBV27 and J usage is TRBJ2-3; 8 nucleotides align to TRBD1. Germline CDR1 is MNHEY and CDR2 is SMNVEV (reference sequence). The CDR3 consists of 17 residues.

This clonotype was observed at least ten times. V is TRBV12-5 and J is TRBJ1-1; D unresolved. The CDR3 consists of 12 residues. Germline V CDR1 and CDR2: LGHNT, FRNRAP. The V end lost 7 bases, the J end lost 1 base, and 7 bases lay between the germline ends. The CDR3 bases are TGTGCTAGTGCCACCGGGAACACTGAAGCTTTCTTT. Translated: CASATGNTEAFF.

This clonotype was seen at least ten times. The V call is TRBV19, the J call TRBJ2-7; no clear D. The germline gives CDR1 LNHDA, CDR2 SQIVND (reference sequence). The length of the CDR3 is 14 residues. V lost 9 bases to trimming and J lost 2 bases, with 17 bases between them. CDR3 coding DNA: TGTGCCAGCATGTCAAGACAAGGACCCTACGAGCAGTACTTC. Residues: CASMSRQGPYEQYF.

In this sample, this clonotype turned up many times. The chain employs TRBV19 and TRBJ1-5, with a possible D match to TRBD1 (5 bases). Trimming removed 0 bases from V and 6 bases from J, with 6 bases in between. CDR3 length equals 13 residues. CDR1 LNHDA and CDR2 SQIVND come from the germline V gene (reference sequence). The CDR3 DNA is TGTGCCAGTAGTATAGATAGGGGTCAGCCCCAGCATTTT. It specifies CASSIDRGQPQHF.

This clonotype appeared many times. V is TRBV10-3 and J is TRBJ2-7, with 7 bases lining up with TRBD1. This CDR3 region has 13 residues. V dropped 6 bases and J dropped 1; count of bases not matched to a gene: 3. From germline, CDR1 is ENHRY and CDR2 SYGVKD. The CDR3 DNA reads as TGTGCCATCAGCCGGGACAGTTCCTACGAGCAGTACTTC. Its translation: CAISRDSSYEQYF.

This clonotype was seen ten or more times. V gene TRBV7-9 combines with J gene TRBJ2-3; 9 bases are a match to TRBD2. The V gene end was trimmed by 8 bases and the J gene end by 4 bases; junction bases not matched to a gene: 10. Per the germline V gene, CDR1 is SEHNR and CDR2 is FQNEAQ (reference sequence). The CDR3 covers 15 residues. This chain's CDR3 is CASRPGGGASDTQYF. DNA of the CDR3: TGTGCCAGCCGACCGGGCGGGGGGGCCTCAGATACGCAGTATTTT.

The CDR3 sequence: CASTPAAGGVDTQYF. The CDR3 nucleotides read TGTGCCAGCACCCCCGCCGCGGGGGGAGTAGATACGCAGTATTTT. The rearrangement links TRBV6-5 to TRBJ2-3, with TRBD2 identical over 8 bases. This CDR3 is built from 15 residues. The germline V gene encodes CDR1 MNHEY and CDR2 SVGAGI. Trimming at V came to 7 bases and at J to 5 bases, leaving 11 bases not matched to a gene.

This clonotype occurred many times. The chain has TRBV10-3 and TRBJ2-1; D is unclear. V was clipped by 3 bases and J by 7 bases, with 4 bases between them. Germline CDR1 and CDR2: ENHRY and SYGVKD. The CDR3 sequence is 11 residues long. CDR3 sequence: CAISDVNEQFF. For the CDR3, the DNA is TGTGCCATCAGTGATGTTAATGAGCAGTTCTTC.

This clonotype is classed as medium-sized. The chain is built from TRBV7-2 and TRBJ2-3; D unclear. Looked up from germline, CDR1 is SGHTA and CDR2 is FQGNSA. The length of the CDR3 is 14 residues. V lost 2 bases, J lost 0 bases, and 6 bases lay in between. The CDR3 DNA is TGTGCCAGCAGCTTACTGTCTAGCACAGATACGCAGTATTTT. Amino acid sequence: CASSLLSSTDTQYF.

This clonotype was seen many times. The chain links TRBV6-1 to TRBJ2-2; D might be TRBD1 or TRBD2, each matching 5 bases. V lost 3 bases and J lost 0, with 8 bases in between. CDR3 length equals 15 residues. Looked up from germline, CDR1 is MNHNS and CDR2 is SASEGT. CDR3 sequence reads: CASSDWGPNTGELFF. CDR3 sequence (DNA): TGTGCCAGCAGTGATTGGGGACCGAACACCGGGGAGCTGTTTTTT.

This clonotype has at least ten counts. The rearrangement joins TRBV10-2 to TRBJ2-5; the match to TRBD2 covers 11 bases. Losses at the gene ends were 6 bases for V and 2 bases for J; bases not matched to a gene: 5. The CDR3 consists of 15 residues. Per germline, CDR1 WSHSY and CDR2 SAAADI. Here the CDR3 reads CASSGTSGLQETQYF. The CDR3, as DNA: TGCGCCAGCAGCGGGACTAGCGGATTACAAGAGACCCAGTACTTC.